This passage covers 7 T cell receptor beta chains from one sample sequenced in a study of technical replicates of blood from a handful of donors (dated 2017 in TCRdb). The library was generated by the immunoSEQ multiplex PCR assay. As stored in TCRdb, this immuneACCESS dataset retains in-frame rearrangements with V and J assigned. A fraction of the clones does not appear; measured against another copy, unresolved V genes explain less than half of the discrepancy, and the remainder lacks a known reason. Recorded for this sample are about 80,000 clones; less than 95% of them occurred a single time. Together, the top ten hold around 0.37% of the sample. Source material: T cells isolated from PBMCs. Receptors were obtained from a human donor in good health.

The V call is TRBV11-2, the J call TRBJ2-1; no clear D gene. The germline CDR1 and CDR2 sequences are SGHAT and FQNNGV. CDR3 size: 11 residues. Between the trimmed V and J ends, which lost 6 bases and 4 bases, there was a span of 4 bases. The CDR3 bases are TGTGCCAGCAGTCCATACAATGAGCAGTTCTTC. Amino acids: CASSPYNEQFF.

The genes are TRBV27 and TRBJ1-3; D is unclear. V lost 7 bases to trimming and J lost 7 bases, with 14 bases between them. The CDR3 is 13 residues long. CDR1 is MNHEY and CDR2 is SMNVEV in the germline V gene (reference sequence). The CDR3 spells CASTNTRGNTIYF. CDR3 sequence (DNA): TGTGCCAGCACCAACACTCGAGGGAACACCATATATTTT.

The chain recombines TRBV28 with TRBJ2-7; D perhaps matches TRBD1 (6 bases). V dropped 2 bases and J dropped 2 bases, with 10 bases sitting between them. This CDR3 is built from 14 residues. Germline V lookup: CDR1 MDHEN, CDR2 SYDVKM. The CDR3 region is CASSLGTKPYEQYF. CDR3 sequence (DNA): TGTGCCAGCAGTTTAGGGACAAAGCCCTACGAGCAGTACTTC.

CDR3 residues: CASSEGAGMYEQYF. The CDR3 nucleotides are TGTGCCAGCAGCGAAGGGGCAGGGATGTACGAGCAGTACTTC. V and J are TRBV9 and TRBJ2-7, with D tentatively TRBD1 (5 bases). The CDR3 consists of 14 residues. Germline V CDR1 and CDR2: SGDLS, YYNGEE. Trimming stripped 3 bases from V and 4 bases from J, with 14 bases between.

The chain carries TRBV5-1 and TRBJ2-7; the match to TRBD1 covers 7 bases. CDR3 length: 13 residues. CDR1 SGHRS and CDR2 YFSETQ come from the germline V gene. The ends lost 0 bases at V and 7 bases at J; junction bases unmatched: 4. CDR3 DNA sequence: TGCGCCAGCAGCTTGGACGACAGGGTAGAGCAGTACTTC. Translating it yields CASSLDDRVEQYF.

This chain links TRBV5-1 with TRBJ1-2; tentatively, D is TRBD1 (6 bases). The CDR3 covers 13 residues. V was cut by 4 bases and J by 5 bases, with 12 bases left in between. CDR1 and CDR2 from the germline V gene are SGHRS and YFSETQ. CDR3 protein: CASSPQGYYGYTF. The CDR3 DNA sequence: TGCGCCAGCAGCCCCCAGGGGTATTATGGCTACACCTTC.

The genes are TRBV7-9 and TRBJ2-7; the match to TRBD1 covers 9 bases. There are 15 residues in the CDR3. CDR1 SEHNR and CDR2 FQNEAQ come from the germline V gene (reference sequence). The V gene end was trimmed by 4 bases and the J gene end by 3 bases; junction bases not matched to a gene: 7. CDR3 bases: TGTGCCAGCAGCTCCGGGACAGGGATTCACTACGAGCAGTACTTC. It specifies CASSSGTGIHYEQYF.